One sample yielded the 12 T cell receptor beta chains listed below, sequenced in a study of human versus mouse CDR3 diversity and MHC coevolution. Sequencing was performed with immunoSEQ multiplex PCR; in TCRdb, only in-frame clones are kept and a portion is missing. Found here are tens of thousands of clones, roughly 95% of them singletons; the top ten hold more than 1.1%. Sequenced input: naive CD4+ T cells from blood. Subset indicated: CD45RO-negative CD62L-positive naive CD4 T cells. Source of these receptors: a person aged 30-70 years in good health.

This rearrangement joins TRBV5-6 to TRBJ2-7; TRBD1 matches at 8 bases. Germline V gene sequence: CDR1 SGHDT, CDR2 YYEEEE. The V segment lost 0 bases and the J segment 5 bases; nucleotides outside the gene matches: 10. The CDR3 spans 16 residues. The CDR3 nucleotides read TGTGCCAGCAGCTTGGGCGCCCGGACAGGGTCTAACGAGCAGTACTTC. This sequence encodes CASSLGARTGSNEQYF.

This rearrangement joins TRBV5-1 to TRBJ1-2, with TRBD1 matching 8 bases. V was pared by 4 bases and J by 7 bases, with 9 bases of the junction left unmatched. The CDR3 sequence is 14 residues long. Germline V lookup: CDR1 SGHRS, CDR2 YFSETQ. CDR3 nucleotides: TGCGCCAGCAGCCTGGGACAGGATGGGTCTGGCTACACCTTC. Translating gives CASSLGQDGSGYTF. The full variable domain, rest sourced from reference TRBV5-1 and TRBJ1-2, is KAGVTQTPRYLIKTRGQQVTLSCSPISGHRSVSWYQQTPGQGLQFLFEYFSETQRNKGNFPGRFSGRQFSNSRSEMNVSTLELGDSALYLCASSLGQDGSGYTFGSGTRLTVV.

This chain links TRBV6-1 with TRBJ2-5; no clear D gene. This CDR3 is built from 13 residues. The ends were cut back, 4 bases at V and 1 base at J, with 7 bases in the middle. CDR1 and CDR2 from the germline V gene are MNHNS and SASEGT. The CDR3 here is CASSAPGQETQYF. The CDR3 DNA sequence: TGTGCCAGCAGTGCCCCAGGCCAAGAGACCCAGTACTTC.

This chain joins TRBV19 and TRBJ2-5, with D tentatively TRBD1 (5 bases). This CDR3 is built from 13 residues. V lost 4 bases to trimming and J lost 5 bases, with 11 bases between them. Germline assignment: CDR1 LNHDA and CDR2 SQIVND (reference sequence). The CDR3 region has the DNA TGTGCCAGTAGTACGACAGCGCAGGAGACCCAGTACTTC. Its protein is CASSTTAQETQYF.

V is TRBV5-8 and J is TRBJ2-1, with 11 bases matching TRBD2. The CDR3 has 14 residues. The junction had 0 bases not matched to a gene; V was cut back by 0 bases and J by 7 bases. Per germline, CDR1 SGHTS and CDR2 YDEGEE. The CDR3 DNA follows: TGTGCCAGCAGCTTGGGACTAGCGGGGAATGAGCAGTTCTTC. It translates to CASSLGLAGNEQFF.

The V and J genes are TRBV7-9 and TRBJ2-1; TRBD1 matches 8 bases. Losses at the gene ends were 6 bases for V and 4 bases for J; bases not matched to a gene: 8. The CDR3 has 15 residues. The V gene's germline CDR1 is SEHNR and CDR2 FQNEAQ (reference sequence). CDR3 bases: TGTGCCAGCAGACTGATGACAGGGGCGTACAATGAGCAGTTCTTC. Its translation: CASRLMTGAYNEQFF.

V usage is TRBV18 and J usage is TRBJ2-1, with 9 bases matching TRBD2. This CDR3 spans 12 amino acids. V lost 4 bases to trimming and J lost 8 bases; unmatched junction nucleotides: 0. CDR1 and CDR2 from the germline V gene are KGHSH and LQKENI. This CDR3 reads CASSRTSDEQFF. The CDR3 DNA sequence: TGTGCCAGCTCACGGACTAGCGATGAGCAGTTCTTC.

The CDR3, as DNA: TGTGCCAGCAGCTCTACAGGGGATGGTTTCGAGCAGTACTTC. Translation: CASSSTGDGFEQYF. The chain carries TRBV11-3 and TRBJ2-7; TRBD1 matches at 7 bases. V was pared by 4 bases and J by 6 bases, with 9 bases of the junction left unmatched. The CDR3 extends over 14 amino acids. Germline-derived CDR1 and CDR2 are SGHNT and YENEEA.

This chain connects TRBV4-3 to TRBJ2-3; D is perhaps TRBD1 (6 bases). Germline CDR1 reads LGHNA; CDR2 reads YSLEER. V shed 2 bases and J shed 0 bases, with 15 bases lying between them. This CDR3 region has 17 residues. CDR3 nucleotides: TGCGCCAGCAGCCAACTCGGTTGGACAGTAAGCACAGATACGCAGTATTTT. Its translation is CASSQLGWTVSTDTQYF.

The chain recombines TRBV9 with TRBJ2-7; D call uncertain. In germline, CDR1 is SGDLS, CDR2 YYNGEE. This CDR3 has 13 amino acids. Trimming stripped 4 bases from V and 6 bases from J, with 14 bases between. CDR3 DNA: TGTGCCAGCAGCCTCTTCTCAGCGAGCGAGCAGTACTTC. It yields the protein CASSLFSASEQYF. Combining the CDR3 with reference TRBV9 and TRBJ2-7 gives the whole variable domain DSGVTQTPKHLITATGQRVTLRCSPRSGDLSVYWYQQSLDQGLQFLIQYYNGEERAKGNILERFSAQQFPDLHSELNLSSLELGDSALYFCASSLFSASEQYFGPGTRLTVT.

The chain is built from TRBV5-1 and TRBJ2-7; D not resolved. CDR3 size: 13 residues. Germline CDR1 is SGHRS and CDR2 is YFSETQ. V was shortened by 3 bases and J by 2 bases, with 9 bases between the two germline ends. CDR3 DNA: TGCGCCAGCAGCTACGGGTCAGCCTACGAGCAGTACTTC. Translated, it gives CASSYGSAYEQYF.

V and J are TRBV15 and TRBJ2-5, with 12 positions matching TRBD1. Per the germline V gene, CDR1 is LNHNV and CDR2 is YYDKDF (reference sequence). The CDR3 loop spans 16 amino acids. V lost 5 bases and J lost 4; bases outside the gene matches: 8. CDR3 sequence reads: CATSEGQGAGRETQYF. CDR3 DNA: TGTGCCACCAGCGAGGGACAGGGGGCCGGTCGAGAGACCCAGTACTTC.